This T cell receptor (beta chain) was sequenced during a study of blood T cell repertoires in COVID-19. Profiled with immunoSEQ multiplex PCR; TCRdb holds only in-frame clones, not every one. The sample carries some 150,000 clones, 80% recorded once. Sequencing input: peripheral blood. This TCR was sampled from a man between 60 and 70 years old with acute or convalescent COVID-19.

CDR3 nucleotide sequence: TGTGCCAGCAGCATAGGGACAGCCACCGGGGAGCTGTTTTTT. Encoded protein: CASSIGTATGELFF. The chain recombines TRBV5-8 with TRBJ2-2, with TRBD1 matching over 7 bases. V lost 4 bases to trimming and J lost 4 bases; unmatched junction nucleotides: 4. This CDR3 comprises 14 residues. Looked up from germline, CDR1 is SGHTS and CDR2 is YDEGEE.